A selection of T cell receptor beta chains follows, all from one sample in a study of blood T cell repertoires in COVID-19. Measured with immunoSEQ multiplex PCR; TCRdb has only the in-frame clones, and not every one. The data contain some 230,000 clones, around 83% of them seen just once; the ten biggest clones take up about 9.4%. Sequencing used peripheral blood. These receptors were obtained from a woman aged 45 to 65 with COVID-19, enrolled during active disease. CDR3s include the opening cysteine and the closing phenylalanine or tryptophan. Each record gives: D gene, J gene, V gene, clone size, CDR3 protein, CDR3 DNA. D genes are given only for firm matches. Clone size is given for some rows only: seen once, a few or many times, or a class if the clone is expanded.

d_gene: .; j_gene: TRBJ2-6; v_gene: TRBV30; abundance: .; CDR3aa: CAWSGGFGANVLTF; CDR3nt: TGTGCCTGGAGTGGAGGGTTTGGGGCCAACGTCCTGACTTTC
d_gene: .; j_gene: TRBJ2-7; v_gene: TRBV24-1; abundance: .; CDR3aa: CATSDTTGSRYEQYF; CDR3nt: TGTGCCACCAGTGATACGACAGGATCGAGATACGAGCAGTACTTC
d_gene: .; j_gene: TRBJ1-4; v_gene: TRBV6-2/TRBV6-3; abundance: once; CDR3aa: CASSSQADNEKLFF; CDR3nt: TGTGCCAGCAGTTCGCAGGCCGATAATGAAAAACTGTTTTTT
d_gene: TRBD1; j_gene: TRBJ2-2; v_gene: TRBV10-3; abundance: .; CDR3aa: CATSGTGGTGELFF; CDR3nt: TGTGCCACCTCCGGGACAGGGGGAACCGGGGAGCTGTTTTTT
d_gene: TRBD2; j_gene: TRBJ2-2; v_gene: TRBV10-3; abundance: .; CDR3aa: CAISSTSGHTGELFF; CDR3nt: TGTGCCATCAGTTCTACTAGCGGGCACACCGGGGAGCTGTTTTTT
d_gene: .; j_gene: TRBJ1-1; v_gene: TRBV5-1; abundance: .; CDR3aa: CASSPNILNTEAFF; CDR3nt: TGCGCCAGCAGCCCAAACATCTTGAACACTGAAGCTTTCTTT
d_gene: TRBD1; j_gene: TRBJ1-5; v_gene: TRBV4-1; abundance: few; CDR3aa: CASRSIGQGGSNQPQHF; CDR3nt: TGCGCCAGCCGGAGTATAGGACAGGGAGGTAGCAATCAGCCCCAGCATTTT
d_gene: TRBD1; j_gene: TRBJ1-3; v_gene: TRBV11-2; abundance: .; CDR3aa: CASSRQGSSGNTIYF; CDR3nt: TGTGCCAGCAGCCGACAGGGTAGCTCTGGAAACACCATATATTTT
d_gene: TRBD1; j_gene: TRBJ1-4; v_gene: TRBV7-9; abundance: .; CDR3aa: CASSWTGTGSEKLFF; CDR3nt: TGTGCCAGCAGCTGGACCGGGACAGGGAGTGAAAAACTGTTTTTT
d_gene: .; j_gene: TRBJ1-2; v_gene: TRBV4-3; abundance: .; CDR3aa: CASSQEPQDIYGYTF; CDR3nt: TGCGCCAGCAGCCAAGAGCCTCAGGATATCTATGGCTACACCTTC
d_gene: .; j_gene: TRBJ1-2; v_gene: TRBV5-1; abundance: once; CDR3aa: CASSLGGPDYGYTF; CDR3nt: TGCGCCAGCAGCTTGGGGGGCCCAGACTATGGCTACACCTTC
d_gene: .; j_gene: TRBJ1-1; v_gene: TRBV19; abundance: few; CDR3aa: CASSMLSMNTEAFF; CDR3nt: TGTGCCAGTAGTATGCTGTCTATGAACACTGAAGCTTTCTTT
d_gene: .; j_gene: TRBJ1-5; v_gene: TRBV2; abundance: .; CDR3aa: CASSRVGDMSQPQHF; CDR3nt: TGTGCCAGCAGCCGCGTGGGGGACATGAGTCAGCCCCAGCATTTT
d_gene: .; j_gene: TRBJ1-1; v_gene: TRBV3-1/TRBV3-2; abundance: .; CDR3aa: CASSQEARVGAFF; CDR3nt: TGTGCCAGCAGCCAAGAAGCGAGGGTTGGAGCTTTCTTT
d_gene: .; j_gene: TRBJ1-6; v_gene: TRBV7-2; abundance: .; CDR3aa: CASIRDSTLNSPLHF; CDR3nt: TGTGCCAGCATCCGTGACAGCACCCTTAATTCACCCCTCCACTTT
d_gene: .; j_gene: TRBJ2-6; v_gene: TRBV7-9; abundance: .; CDR3aa: CASRLSNVLTF; CDR3nt: TGTGCCAGCAGGCTATCCAACGTCCTGACTTTC
d_gene: .; j_gene: TRBJ2-1; v_gene: TRBV11-3; abundance: .; CDR3aa: CASSLVLGGLNNEQFF; CDR3nt: TGTGCCAGCAGCTTAGTCCTCGGGGGGCTTAACAATGAGCAGTTCTTC